This is a list of T cell receptor beta chains from one sample in a study of blood T cell repertoires in COVID-19. Assay used: immunoSEQ multiplex PCR; TCRdb lists only in-frame clones, some missing. Here the sample spans about 260,000 clones, around 89% being singletons. The material sequenced was peripheral blood. These receptors all stem from a woman between 35 and 50 years old with acute or convalescent COVID-19. CDR3s include the opening cysteine and the closing phenylalanine or tryptophan. A D gene is named only where the DNA matches it firmly. Only part of the rows carry a size: once, few, many, or a class if the clone is expanded.

TRBJ2-2 | 13 | TRBV6-4 | NA | NA | TGTGCCAGCAGCGGAGGGGTCACCGGGGAGCTGTTTTTT | CASSGGVTGELFF
TRBJ1-5 | 16 | TRBV30 | NA | NA | TGTGCCTGGACCCGAGGTGGAGTCTTGAGCAATCAGCCCCAGCATTTT | CAWTRGGVLSNQPQHF
TRBJ1-2 | 14 | TRBV5-4 | NA | NA | TGTGCCAGCAGCTTGACACAGCTTAACTATGGCTACACCTTC | CASSLTQLNYGYTF
TRBJ1-5 | 14 | TRBV2 | NA | NA | TGTGCCAGCAGTGAAAGGCAGGCCCGACAGCCCCAGCATTTT | CASSERQARQPQHF
TRBJ1-2 | 16 | TRBV4-2 | NA | TRBD1 | TGTGCCAGCAGCCAAGAATCCAGGGACAGAAGCTATGGCTACACCTTC | CASSQESRDRSYGYTF
TRBJ1-2 | 14 | TRBV19 | once | NA | TGTGCCAGTATTCCCCCGCAGGGTAACTATGGCTACACCTTC | CASIPPQGNYGYTF
TRBJ1-2 | 16 | TRBV6-5 | NA | NA | TGTGCCACCAGTTATCCAGGGGAGGGAAGTAGTGATGGCTACACCTTC | CATSYPGEGSSDGYTF
TRBJ1-1 | 13 | TRBV4-1 | NA | NA | TGCGCCAGCCGCACAGCGGGGGGCACTGAAGCTTTCTTT | CASRTAGGTEAFF
TRBJ2-5 | 15 | TRBV6-2/TRBV6-3 | NA | TRBD2 | TGTGCCAGCAGTTACCAGCGGGGGGGCCGGGAGACCCAGTACTTC | CASSYQRGGRETQYF
TRBJ1-1 | 20 | TRBV19 | NA | TRBD1 | TGTGCCAGTACCGAACAGTGGGGAAGGGGACAGGGGAGGACGAACACTGAAGCTTTCTTT | CASTEQWGRGQGRTNTEAFF
TRBJ1-2 | 16 | TRBV2 | NA | TRBD1 | TGTGCCAGCAGGCCGGGACAGGGAGGAGGTAACTATGGCTACACCTTC | CASRPGQGGGNYGYTF
TRBJ1-1 | 17 | TRBV18 | once | NA | TGTGCCAGCTCACCTACCTTGACAGGAGCTATGAACACTGAAGCTTTCTTT | CASSPTLTGAMNTEAFF
TRBJ1-2 | 14 | TRBV13 | once | TRBD1 | TGTGCCAGCAGCTTCCTACAGGGGCGGAATGGCTACACCTTC | CASSFLQGRNGYTF
TRBJ1-2 | 14 | TRBV2 | NA | NA | TGTGCCAGCAGTGAAGACGGAGTCCTCTATGGCTACACCTTC | CASSEDGVLYGYTF
TRBJ2-1 | 17 | TRBV19 | NA | TRBD1 | TGTGCCAGTAGTCGGACAGGGGGCGGCTTGTATGCGTATGAGCAGTTCTTC | CASSRTGGGLYAYEQFF
TRBJ1-2 | 14 | TRBV6-5 | once | NA | TGTGCCAGCAGTCTCACGTCGCTGGGCAGTGGCTACACCTTC | CASSLTSLGSGYTF
TRBJ2-3 | 15 | TRBV7-2 | NA | TRBD2 | TGTGCCAGCAGCCCGATAGCGGGGGGGCCGAATACGCAGTATTTT | CASSPIAGGPNTQYF
TRBJ1-3 | 15 | TRBV4-2 | NA | TRBD1 | TGTGCCAGCAGCTCCGAGACAGGGGGTGGAAACACCATATATTTT | CASSSETGGGNTIYF
TRBJ2-4 | 14 | TRBV11-2 | NA | TRBD1 | TGTGCCAGCAGCTTATCGCACGGGACAGGGGACCGGTACTTC | CASSLSHGTGDRYF
TRBJ2-5 | 11 | TRBV30 | NA | NA | TGTGCCTGGAGTGAGGGGGAGACCCAGTACTTC | CAWSEGETQYF
TRBJ2-1 | 17 | TRBV10-1 | NA | TRBD2 | TGCGCCAGCAGTGAGACCACAGGACTAGCGGCGGGCAATGAGCAGTTCTTC | CASSETTGLAAGNEQFF
TRBJ2-4 | 16 | TRBV10-2 | NA | TRBD2 | TGCGCCAGCAGTGAGGGTAGCGGGGGGTTGAAAAACATTCAGTACTTC | CASSEGSGGLKNIQYF
TRBJ1-1 | 16 | TRBV6-4 | many | NA | TGTGCCAGCAGTGAGCAGGGAGACGGGAGGAACACTGAAGCTTTCTTT | CASSEQGDGRNTEAFF
TRBJ1-2 | 13 | TRBV25-1 | once | TRBD1 | TGTGCCAGCAGTCACAGGGGTGGGTATGGCTACACCTTC | CASSHRGGYGYTF
TRBJ1-2 | 13 | TRBV5-1 | NA | NA | TGCGCCAGCAGGGAGGGATATAACTATGGCTACACCTTC | CASREGYNYGYTF
TRBJ1-2 | 16 | TRBV4-2 | NA | NA | TGTGCCAGCAGCCAAGAGCTGGGGGCGGGCTCCTATGGCTACACCTTC | CASSQELGAGSYGYTF
TRBJ2-5 | 15 | TRBV7-6 | NA | NA | TGTGCCAGCAGCTCCGGGGGTACGCAGTGGGAGACCCAGTACTTC | CASSSGGTQWETQYF
TRBJ1-1 | 14 | TRBV25-1 | once | TRBD1 | TGTGCCAGCAGTAAACAGACAGGGAAGACTGAAGCTTTCTTT | CASSKQTGKTEAFF
TRBJ1-2 | 12 | TRBV6-5 | NA | NA | TGTGCCAGCAGAAGACAGACCTATGGCTACACCTTC | CASRRQTYGYTF
TRBJ1-5 | 16 | TRBV19 | NA | TRBD1 | TGTGCCAGTACCGGGACAGAACCTTATAGCAATCAGCCCCAGCATTTT | CASTGTEPYSNQPQHF
TRBJ1-2 | 16 | TRBV5-4 | NA | NA | TGTGCCAGCAGCTCTCCCGGGAGTGTCACTAACTATGGCTACACCTTC | CASSSPGSVTNYGYTF
TRBJ2-1 | 16 | TRBV11-2 | NA | TRBD2 | TGTGCCAGCAGCCCAGATAGCGGGGGTTTCTTCAATGAGCAGTTCTTC | CASSPDSGGFFNEQFF